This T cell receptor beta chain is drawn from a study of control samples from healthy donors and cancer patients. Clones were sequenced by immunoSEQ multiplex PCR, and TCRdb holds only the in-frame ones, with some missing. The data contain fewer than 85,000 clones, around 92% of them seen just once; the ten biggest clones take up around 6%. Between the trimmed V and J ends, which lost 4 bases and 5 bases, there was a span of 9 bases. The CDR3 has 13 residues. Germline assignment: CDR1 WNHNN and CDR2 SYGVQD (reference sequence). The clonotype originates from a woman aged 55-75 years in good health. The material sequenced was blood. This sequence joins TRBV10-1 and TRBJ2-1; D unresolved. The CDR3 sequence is CASSGSGDNEQFF. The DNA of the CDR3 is TGCGCCAGCAGTGGATCTGGGGACAATGAGCAGTTCTTC.